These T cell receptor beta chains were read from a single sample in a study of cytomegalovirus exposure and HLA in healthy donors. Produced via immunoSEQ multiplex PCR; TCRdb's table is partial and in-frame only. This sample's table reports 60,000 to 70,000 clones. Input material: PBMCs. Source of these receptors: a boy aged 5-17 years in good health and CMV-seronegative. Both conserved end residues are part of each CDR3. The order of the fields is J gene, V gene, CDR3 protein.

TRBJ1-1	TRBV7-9	CASSFPGAPLNTEAFF
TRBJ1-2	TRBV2	CASEQGSVGPVGKGYTF
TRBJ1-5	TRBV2	CASNDRGQQPQHF
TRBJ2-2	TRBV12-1	CASSFDGLAEGDTGELFF
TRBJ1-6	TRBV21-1	CASSNWAPGQALNSPLHF
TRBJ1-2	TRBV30	CAWSDLVGGLPGDGYTF
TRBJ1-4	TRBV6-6	CASSYIGGNEKLFF
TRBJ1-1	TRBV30	CAWRSGFQGTEAFF
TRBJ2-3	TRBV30	CAWSARTGVDTDTQYF
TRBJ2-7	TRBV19	CASKTGITYEQYF
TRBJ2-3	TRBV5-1	CASSLEQATDTQYF
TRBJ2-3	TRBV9	CASSATPAGRLDTQYF
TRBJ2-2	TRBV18	CASSPPVGNGRDTGELFF
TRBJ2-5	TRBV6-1	CASSLDRGKETQYF
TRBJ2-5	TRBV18	CASSPTSGGLQETQYF
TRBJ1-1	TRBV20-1	CSASGSPEAFF
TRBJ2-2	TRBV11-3	CASSFTSSGELFF
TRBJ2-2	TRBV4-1	CASSQAWGANTGELFF